A single sample is the source of the 8 T cell receptor beta chains below, sequenced in a study of cytomegalovirus exposure and HLA in healthy donors. A multiplex PCR was run with 60 Vbeta primers and 13 Jbeta primers. Libraries were prepared by immunoSEQ multiplex PCR; TCRdb keeps only in-frame clonotypes and omits some of them. The repertoire includes about 110,000 clones, 70% of them detected once, and 8% to 9.5% sits in the top ten. What was sequenced was PBMCs. These TCRs come from a man younger than 40 in good health and CMV-seropositive.

The chain joins TRBV27 to TRBJ1-1, with D possibly matching TRBD1 (6 bases). The V gene lost 2 bases and the J gene lost 3 bases, with 10 bases spanning the gap. Germline CDR1 MNHEY, CDR2 SMNVEV (reference sequence). CDR3 length equals 14 residues. This CDR3 is CASSLEGVDTEAFF. Written as DNA, the CDR3 is TGTGCCAGCAGTTTAGAGGGGGTGGACACTGAAGCTTTCTTT.

The chain has TRBV23-1 and TRBJ2-6; TRBD1 might be the D (5 bases). TRBV23-1 is designated an ORF whose function remains uncertain. V lost 6 bases and J lost 3, with 15 bases in between. The CDR3 totals 16 residues. CDR3 nucleotides: TGCGCCAGCAGCCCAAACAGGTGGGGTGGGGCCAACGTCCTGACTTTC. Its protein is CASSPNRWGGANVLTF.

V and J are TRBV27 and TRBJ1-2; a possible D gene is TRBD1 (6 bases). The CDR3 is 14 amino acids. V shed 6 bases and J shed 4 bases, with 15 bases lying between them. CDR1 MNHEY and CDR2 SMNVEV come from the germline V gene (reference sequence). CDR3 loop: CASRRTALGYGYTF. The CDR3 region has the DNA TGTGCCAGCAGGCGGACAGCCCTGGGCTATGGCTACACCTTC.

The J gene is TRBJ2-1, the V gene TRBV27; 9 bases match TRBD2. Germline lookup yields CDR1 MNHEY and CDR2 SMNVEV (reference sequence). J lost 3 bases, V lost 3 bases, and 6 bases had no gene match. The CDR3 covers 16 residues. CDR3 residues: CASSFVAGAVYNEQFF. The CDR3 DNA reads TGTGCCAGCAGTTTCGTAGCGGGAGCTGTCTACAATGAGCAGTTCTTC.

The V and J genes are TRBV10-3 and TRBJ2-1, with TRBD2 identical over 8 bases. This CDR3 comprises 14 residues. Germline V gene sequence: CDR1 ENHRY, CDR2 SYGVKD. With V trimmed by 6 bases and J by 6 bases, 7 bases remained unmatched. DNA of the CDR3: TGTGCCATCAGCCCGGGACTAGAAGCCAATGAGCAGTTCTTC. It is translated as CAISPGLEANEQFF.

This rearrangement joins TRBV11-3 to TRBJ1-2, with D unclear. CDR1 is SGHNT, CDR2 YENEEA, per germline. V was pared by 5 bases and J by 8 bases, with 15 bases between. The CDR3 sequence is 13 residues long. The CDR3 DNA reads TGTGCCAGCAGCCCGAGAGCAGGATTGGGCTACACCTTC. This gives the protein CASSPRAGLGYTF.

The chain uses TRBV2 and TRBJ2-7, with 8 bases that match TRBD1. With V trimmed by 6 bases and J by 3 bases, 1 base remained unmatched. The CDR3 is 12 residues long. Germline V gene lookup returns CDR1 SNHLY and CDR2 FYNNEI. Written as DNA, the CDR3 is TGTGCCAGCAGCGGGACAGGCTACGAGCAGTACGTC. This translates into CASSGTGYEQYV.

The V gene is TRBV6-4, the J gene TRBJ1-1, with D possibly matching TRBD1 (6 bases). The CDR3 has 14 residues. Per the germline V gene, CDR1 is MRHNA and CDR2 is SNTAGT. Trimming shortened V by 5 bases and J by 7 bases, and 17 bases separated the two germline ends. CDR3 sequence reads: CASSSVRGADEAFF. CDR3 DNA: TGTGCCAGCAGTTCCGTGCGGGGGGCCGATGAAGCTTTCTTT.